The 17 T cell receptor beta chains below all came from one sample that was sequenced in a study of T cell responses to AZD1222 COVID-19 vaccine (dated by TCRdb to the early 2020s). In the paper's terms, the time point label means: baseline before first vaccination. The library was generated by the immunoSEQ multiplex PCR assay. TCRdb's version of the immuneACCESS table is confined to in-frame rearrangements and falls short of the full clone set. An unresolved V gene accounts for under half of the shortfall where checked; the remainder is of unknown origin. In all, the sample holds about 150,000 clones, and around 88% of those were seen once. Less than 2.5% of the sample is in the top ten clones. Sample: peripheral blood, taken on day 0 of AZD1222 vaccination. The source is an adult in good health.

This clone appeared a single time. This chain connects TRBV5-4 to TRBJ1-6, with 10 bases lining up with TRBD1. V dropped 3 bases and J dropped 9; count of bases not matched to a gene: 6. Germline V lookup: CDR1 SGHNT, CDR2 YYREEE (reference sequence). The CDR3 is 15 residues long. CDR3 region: CASSSTGGQASPLHF. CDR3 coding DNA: TGTGCCAGCAGCTCGACAGGGGGCCAGGCTTCACCCCTCCACTTT. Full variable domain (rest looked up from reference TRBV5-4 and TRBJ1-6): ETGVTQSPTHLIKTRGQQVTLRCSSQSGHNTVSWYQQALGQGPQFIFQYYREEENGRGNFPPRFSGLQFPNYSSELNVNALELDDSALYLCASSSTGGQASPLHFGNGTRLTVT.

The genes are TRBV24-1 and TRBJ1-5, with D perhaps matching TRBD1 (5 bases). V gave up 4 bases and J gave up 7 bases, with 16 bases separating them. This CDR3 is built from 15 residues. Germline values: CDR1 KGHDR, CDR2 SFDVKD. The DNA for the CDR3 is TGTGCCACCAGTGACCCGGACGAAGAGGGGCAGCCCCAGCATTTT. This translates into CATSDPDEEGQPQHF.

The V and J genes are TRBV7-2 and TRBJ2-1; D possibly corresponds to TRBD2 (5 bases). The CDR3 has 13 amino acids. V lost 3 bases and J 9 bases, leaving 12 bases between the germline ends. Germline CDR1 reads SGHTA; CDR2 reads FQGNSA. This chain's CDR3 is CASSFSLAREQFF. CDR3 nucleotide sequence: TGTGCCAGCAGCTTTTCCCTAGCTCGTGAGCAGTTCTTC.

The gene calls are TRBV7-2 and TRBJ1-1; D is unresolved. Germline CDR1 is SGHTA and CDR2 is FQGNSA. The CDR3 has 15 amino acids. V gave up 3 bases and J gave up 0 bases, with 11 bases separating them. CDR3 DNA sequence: TGTGCCAGCAGCTTGAAGGGAGGGCTGAACACTGAAGCTTTCTTT. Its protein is CASSLKGGLNTEAFF.

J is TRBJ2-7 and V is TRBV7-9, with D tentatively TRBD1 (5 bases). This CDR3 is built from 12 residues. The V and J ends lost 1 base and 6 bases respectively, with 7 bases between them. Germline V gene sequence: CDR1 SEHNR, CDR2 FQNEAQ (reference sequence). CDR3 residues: CASSLEGAEQYF. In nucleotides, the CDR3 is TGTGCCAGCAGCTTAGAAGGGGCCGAGCAGTACTTC.

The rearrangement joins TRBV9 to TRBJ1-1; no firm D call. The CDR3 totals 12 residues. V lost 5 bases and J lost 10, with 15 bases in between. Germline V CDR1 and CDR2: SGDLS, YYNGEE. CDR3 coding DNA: TGTGCCAGCAGTCGCCGGTCCCCACCAGCTTTCTTT. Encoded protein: CASSRRSPPAFF. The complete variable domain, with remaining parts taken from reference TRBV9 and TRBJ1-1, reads DSGVTQTPKHLITATGQRVTLRCSPRSGDLSVYWYQQSLDQGLQFLIQYYNGEERAKGNILERFSAQQFPDLHSELNLSSLELGDSALYFCASSRRSPPAFFGQGTRLTVV.

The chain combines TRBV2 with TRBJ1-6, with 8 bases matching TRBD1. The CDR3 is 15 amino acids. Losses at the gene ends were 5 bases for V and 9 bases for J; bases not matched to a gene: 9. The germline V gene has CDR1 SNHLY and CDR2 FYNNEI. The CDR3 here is CASSSDRVTGSPLHF. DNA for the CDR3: TGTGCCAGCAGTTCGGACAGGGTAACGGGTTCACCCCTCCACTTT.

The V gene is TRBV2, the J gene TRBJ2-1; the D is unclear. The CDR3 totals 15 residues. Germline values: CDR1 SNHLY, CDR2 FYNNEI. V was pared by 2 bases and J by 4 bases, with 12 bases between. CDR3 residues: CASSENPTSYNEQFF. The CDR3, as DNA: TGTGCCAGCAGTGAAAATCCGACCTCATACAATGAGCAGTTCTTC.

The CDR3 sequence is CASSLLGTEKTYGYTF. The DNA for the CDR3 is TGTGCCAGCAGCTTGTTGGGGACAGAGAAGACTTATGGCTACACCTTC. The chain uses TRBV5-4 and TRBJ1-2; 7 bases fit TRBD1. This CDR3 has 16 residues. J was trimmed by 5 bases and V by 1 base; bases with no gene match: 11. Germline CDR1 reads SGHNT; CDR2 reads YYREEE (reference sequence).

The DNA for the CDR3 is TGTGCCAGCAGCTTAGGAGGGAAATCAGGCAAAGTGGGCTACACCTTC. This translates into CASSLGGKSGKVGYTF. The chain combines TRBV5-4 with TRBJ1-2, with unresolved D. The CDR3 is made up of 16 amino acids. Trimming took 2 bases from V and 8 from J, leaving 22 bases between them. Germline values: CDR1 SGHNT, CDR2 YYREEE (reference sequence). The whole variable domain, remainder taken from reference TRBV5-4 and TRBJ1-2, is ETGVTQSPTHLIKTRGQQVTLRCSSQSGHNTVSWYQQALGQGPQFIFQYYREEENGRGNFPPRFSGLQFPNYSSELNVNALELDDSALYLCASSLGGKSGKVGYTFGSGTRLTVV.

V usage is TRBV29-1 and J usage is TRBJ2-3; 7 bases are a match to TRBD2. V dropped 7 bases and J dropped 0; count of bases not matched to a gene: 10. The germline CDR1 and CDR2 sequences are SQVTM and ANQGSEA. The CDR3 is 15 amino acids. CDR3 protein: CSGSRGGTSTDTQYF. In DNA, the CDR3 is TGCAGCGGATCTAGGGGAGGGACTAGCACAGATACGCAGTATTTT.

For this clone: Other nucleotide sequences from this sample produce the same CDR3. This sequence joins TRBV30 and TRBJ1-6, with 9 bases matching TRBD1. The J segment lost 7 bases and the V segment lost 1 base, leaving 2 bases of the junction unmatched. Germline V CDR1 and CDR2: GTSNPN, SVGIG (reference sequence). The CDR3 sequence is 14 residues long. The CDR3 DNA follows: TGTGCCTGGAGTGGCGGACAGGGGAATTCACCCCTCCACTTT. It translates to CAWSGGQGNSPLHF.

Here the CDR3 reads CASSLRGLAGSSYNEQFF. In DNA form, the CDR3 reads TGCGCCAGCAGCTTGCGAGGACTAGCGGGTTCCTCCTACAATGAGCAGTTCTTC. This chain connects TRBV5-1 to TRBJ2-1, with TRBD2 identical over 11 bases. J lost 0 bases, V lost 1 base, and 6 bases had no gene match. Germline V gene lookup returns CDR1 SGHRS and CDR2 YFSETQ. The CDR3 is made up of 18 amino acids. Based on the CDR3 plus reference TRBV5-1 and TRBJ2-1, the full variable domain is KAGVTQTPRYLIKTRGQQVTLSCSPISGHRSVSWYQQTPGQGLQFLFEYFSETQRNKGNFPGRFSGRQFSNSRSEMNVSTLELGDSALYLCASSLRGLAGSSYNEQFFGPGTRLTVL.

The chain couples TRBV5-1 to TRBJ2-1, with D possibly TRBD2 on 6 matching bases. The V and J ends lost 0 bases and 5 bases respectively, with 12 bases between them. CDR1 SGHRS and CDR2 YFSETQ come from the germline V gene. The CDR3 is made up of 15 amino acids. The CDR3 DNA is TGCGCCAGCAGCTTGGTTGCGGGAATGAACAATGAGCAGTTCTTC. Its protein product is CASSLVAGMNNEQFF.

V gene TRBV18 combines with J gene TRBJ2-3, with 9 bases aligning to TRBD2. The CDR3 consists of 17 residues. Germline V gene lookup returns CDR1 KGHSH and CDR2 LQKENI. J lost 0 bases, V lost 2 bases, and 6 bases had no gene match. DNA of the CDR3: TGTGCCAGCTCACCAACAAGGACTAGCGAAAGCACAGATACGCAGTATTTT. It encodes CASSPTRTSESTDTQYF. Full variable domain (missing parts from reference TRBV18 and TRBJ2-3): NAGVMQNPRHLVRRRGQEARLRCSPMKGHSHVYWYRQLPEEGLKFMVYLQKENIIDESGMPKERFSAEFPKEGPSILRIQQVVRGDSAAYFCASSPTRTSESTDTQYFGPGTRLTVL.

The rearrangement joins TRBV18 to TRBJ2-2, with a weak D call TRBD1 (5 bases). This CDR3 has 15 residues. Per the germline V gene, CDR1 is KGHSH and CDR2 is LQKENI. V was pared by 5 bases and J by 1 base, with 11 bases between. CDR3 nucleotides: TGTGCCAGCTCAGCAATACAGGAGAACACCGGGGAGCTGTTTTTT. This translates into CASSAIQENTGELFF.

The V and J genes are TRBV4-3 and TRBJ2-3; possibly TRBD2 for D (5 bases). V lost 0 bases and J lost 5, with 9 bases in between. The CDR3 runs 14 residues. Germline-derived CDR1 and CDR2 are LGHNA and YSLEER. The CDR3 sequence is CASSQESGIDTQYF. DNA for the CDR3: TGCGCCAGCAGCCAAGAATCGGGGATAGATACGCAGTATTTT.